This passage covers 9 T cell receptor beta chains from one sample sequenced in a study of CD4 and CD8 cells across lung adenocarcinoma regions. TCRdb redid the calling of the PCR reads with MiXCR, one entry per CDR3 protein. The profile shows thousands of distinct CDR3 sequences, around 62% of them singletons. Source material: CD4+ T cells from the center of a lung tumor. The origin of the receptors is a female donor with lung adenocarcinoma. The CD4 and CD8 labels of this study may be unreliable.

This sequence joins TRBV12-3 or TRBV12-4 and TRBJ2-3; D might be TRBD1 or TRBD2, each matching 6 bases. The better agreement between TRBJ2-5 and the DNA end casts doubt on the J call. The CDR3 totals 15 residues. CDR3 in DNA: TGTGCCAGCAGTGAGGGGGGCCACTGGGATGAGACCCAGTACTTC. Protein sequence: CASSEGGHWDETQYF.

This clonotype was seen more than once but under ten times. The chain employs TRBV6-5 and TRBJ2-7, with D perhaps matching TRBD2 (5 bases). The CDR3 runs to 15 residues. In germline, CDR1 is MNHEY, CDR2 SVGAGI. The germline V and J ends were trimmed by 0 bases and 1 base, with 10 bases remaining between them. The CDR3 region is CASSYSRAESYEQYF. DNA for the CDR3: TGTGCCAGCAGTTACTCGAGGGCAGAGTCCTACGAGCAGTACTTC.

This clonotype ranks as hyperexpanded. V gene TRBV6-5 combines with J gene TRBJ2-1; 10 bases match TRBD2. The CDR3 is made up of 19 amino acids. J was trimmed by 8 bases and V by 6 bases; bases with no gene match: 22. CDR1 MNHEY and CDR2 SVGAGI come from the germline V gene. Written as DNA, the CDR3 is TGTGCCAGCAGACCACTAGCGGGATTTCCCAGTTCCAGATACGATGAGCAGTTCTTC. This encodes CASRPLAGFPSSRYDEQFF.

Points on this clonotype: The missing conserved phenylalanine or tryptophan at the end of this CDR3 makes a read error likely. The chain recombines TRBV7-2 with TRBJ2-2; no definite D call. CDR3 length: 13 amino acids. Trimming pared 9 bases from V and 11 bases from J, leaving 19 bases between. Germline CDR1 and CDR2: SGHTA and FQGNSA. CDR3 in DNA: TGTGCCAGGGGCTGTGCGAAGTTGGGTGAGCTGTTTTCC. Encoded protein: CARGCAKLGELFS.

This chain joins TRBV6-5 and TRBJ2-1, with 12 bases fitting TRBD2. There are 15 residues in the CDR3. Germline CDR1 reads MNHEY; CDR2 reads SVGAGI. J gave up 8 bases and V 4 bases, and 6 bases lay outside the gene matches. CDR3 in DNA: TGTGCCAGCAGTTCGCTAGCGGGAGGGCCAGATGAGCAGTTCTTC. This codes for CASSSLAGGPDEQFF.

CDR3 DNA: TGTGCCAGCAGCTTAGACGGGACAGAGGACACCGGGGAGCTGTTTTTT. It translates to CASSLDGTEDTGELFF. J is TRBJ2-2 and V is TRBV7-2; 7 positions match TRBD1. V lost 1 base, J lost 3 bases, and 5 bases stayed unmatched. The CDR3 covers 16 residues. Looked up from germline, CDR1 is SGHTA and CDR2 is FQGNSA.

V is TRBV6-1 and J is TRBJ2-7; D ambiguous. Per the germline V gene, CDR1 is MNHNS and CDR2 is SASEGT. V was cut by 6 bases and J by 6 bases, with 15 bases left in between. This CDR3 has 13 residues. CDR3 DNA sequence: TGTGCCAGCAGGCCCCGTTATGTCGGCGAGCAGTACTTC. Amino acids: CASRPRYVGEQYF.

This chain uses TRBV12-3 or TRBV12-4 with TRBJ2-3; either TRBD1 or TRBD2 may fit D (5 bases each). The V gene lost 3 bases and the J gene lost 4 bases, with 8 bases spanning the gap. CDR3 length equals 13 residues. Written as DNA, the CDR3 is TGTGCCAGCAGTTTGGGGGTTGCAGATACGCAGTATTTT. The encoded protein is CASSLGVADTQYF.

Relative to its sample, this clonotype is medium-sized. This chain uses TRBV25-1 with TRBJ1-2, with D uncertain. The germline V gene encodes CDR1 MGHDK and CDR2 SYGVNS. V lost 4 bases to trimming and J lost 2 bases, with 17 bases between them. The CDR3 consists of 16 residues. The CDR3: CASSGSFGHTNYGYTF. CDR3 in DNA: TGTGCCAGCAGTGGCTCGTTCGGGCACACGAACTATGGCTACACCTTC.